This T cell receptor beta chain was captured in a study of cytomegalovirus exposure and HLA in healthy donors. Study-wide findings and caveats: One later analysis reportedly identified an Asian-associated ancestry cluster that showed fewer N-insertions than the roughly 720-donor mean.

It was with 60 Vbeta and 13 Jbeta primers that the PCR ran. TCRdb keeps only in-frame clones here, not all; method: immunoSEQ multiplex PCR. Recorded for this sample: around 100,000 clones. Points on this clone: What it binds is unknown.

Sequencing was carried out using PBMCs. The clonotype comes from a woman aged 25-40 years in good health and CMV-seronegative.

The DNA of the CDR3 is TGCGCCAGCAGCTTGCTGACTAGCCTAGACCAAGAGACCCAGTACTTC. This codes for CASSLLTSLDQETQYF. The chain recombines TRBV5-1 with TRBJ2-5; 7 positions match TRBD2. The CDR3 has 16 residues. V dropped 1 base and J dropped 0; count of bases not matched to a gene: 6. CDR1 and CDR2 from the germline V gene are SGHRS and YFSETQ.